Detailed here is one T cell receptor beta chain. Germline CDR1 is KGHSH and CDR2 is LQKENI. CDR3 length equals 14 residues. V lost 6 bases and J lost 5; bases outside the gene matches: 4. This sample was included in a study of blood T cell repertoires in COVID-19. In the original workflow: Estimation of nucleated cell counts relied on the amplification of reference gene primers. The assay was immunoSEQ multiplex PCR, and TCRdb's table has in-frame clones only and misses some. That table is the source of V, J and clone size, and D and trimming were worked out from the DNA. The table shows 440,000 or so clones, with approximately 89% occurring only once.

The chain links TRBV18 to TRBJ1-5; 10 bases agree with TRBD1. The sequence was collected from a woman in her thirties or forties with COVID-19, enrolled during active disease. Sequencing input: peripheral blood. DNA for the CDR3: TGTGCCAGCTCGGGAGGGACAGGGGATCAGCCCCAGCATTTT. Amino acids: CASSGGTGDQPQHF.